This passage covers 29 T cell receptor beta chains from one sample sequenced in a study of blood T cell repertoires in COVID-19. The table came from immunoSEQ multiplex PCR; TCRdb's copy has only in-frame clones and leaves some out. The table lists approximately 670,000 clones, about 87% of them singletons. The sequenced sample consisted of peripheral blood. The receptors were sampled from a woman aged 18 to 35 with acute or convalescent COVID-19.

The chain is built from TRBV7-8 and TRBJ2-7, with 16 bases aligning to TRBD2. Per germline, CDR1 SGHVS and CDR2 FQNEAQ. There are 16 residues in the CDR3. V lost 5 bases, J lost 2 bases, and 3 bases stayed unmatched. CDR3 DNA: TGTGCCAGCAGCGCTGGGACTAGCGGGGGGGCCTACGAGCAGTACTTC. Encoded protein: CASSAGTSGGAYEQYF. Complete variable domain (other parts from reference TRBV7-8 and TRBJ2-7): GAGVSQSPRYKVAKRGQDVALRCDPISGHVSLFWYQQALGQGPEFLTYFQNEAQLDKSGLPSDRFFAERPEGSVSTLKIQRTQQEDSAVYLCASSAGTSGGAYEQYFGPGTRLTVT.

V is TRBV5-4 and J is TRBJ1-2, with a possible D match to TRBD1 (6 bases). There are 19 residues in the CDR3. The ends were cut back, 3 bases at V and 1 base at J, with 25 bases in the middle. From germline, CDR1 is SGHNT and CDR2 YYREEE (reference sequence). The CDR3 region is CASSSSPRGALGHNYGYTF. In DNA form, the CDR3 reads TGTGCCAGCAGCTCGTCCCCACGGGGGGCGCTGGGGCATAACTATGGCTACACCTTC.

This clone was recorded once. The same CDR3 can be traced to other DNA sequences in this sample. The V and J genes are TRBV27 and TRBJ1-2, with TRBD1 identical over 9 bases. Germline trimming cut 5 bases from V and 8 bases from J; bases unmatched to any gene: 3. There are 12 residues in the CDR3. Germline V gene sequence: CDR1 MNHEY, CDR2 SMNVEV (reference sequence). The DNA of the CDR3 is TGTGCCAGCAGTCTGACAGGGGGGGGCTACACCTTC. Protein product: CASSLTGGGYTF.

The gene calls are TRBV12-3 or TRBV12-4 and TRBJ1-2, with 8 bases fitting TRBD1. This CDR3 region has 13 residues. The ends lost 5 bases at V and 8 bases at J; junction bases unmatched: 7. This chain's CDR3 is CASSLRTGRGYTF. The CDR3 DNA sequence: TGTGCCAGCAGTCTCAGGACAGGGCGAGGCTACACCTTC.

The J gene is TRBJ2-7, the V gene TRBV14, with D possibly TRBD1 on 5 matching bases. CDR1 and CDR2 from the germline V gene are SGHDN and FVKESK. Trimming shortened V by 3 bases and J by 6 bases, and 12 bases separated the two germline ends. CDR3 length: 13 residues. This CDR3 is CASSQGHLSEQYF. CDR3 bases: TGTGCCAGCAGCCAGGGGCATCTATCCGAGCAGTACTTC.

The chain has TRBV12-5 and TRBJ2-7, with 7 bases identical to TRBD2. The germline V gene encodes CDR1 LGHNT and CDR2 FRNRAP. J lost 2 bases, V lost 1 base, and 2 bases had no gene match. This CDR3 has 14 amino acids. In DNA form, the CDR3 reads TGTGCTAGTGGTTTGGCGGGGGGTGCCTACGAGCAGTACTTC. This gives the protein CASGLAGGAYEQYF.

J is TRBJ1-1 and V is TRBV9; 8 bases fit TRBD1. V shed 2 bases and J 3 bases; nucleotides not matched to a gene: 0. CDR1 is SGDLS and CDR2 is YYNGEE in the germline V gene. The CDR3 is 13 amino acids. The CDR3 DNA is TGTGCCAGCAGCGTGGACAGGGACACTGAAGCTTTCTTT. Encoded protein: CASSVDRDTEAFF. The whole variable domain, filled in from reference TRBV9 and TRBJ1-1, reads DSGVTQTPKHLITATGQRVTLRCSPRSGDLSVYWYQQSLDQGLQFLIQYYNGEERAKGNILERFSAQQFPDLHSELNLSSLELGDSALYFCASSVDRDTEAFFGQGTRLTVV.

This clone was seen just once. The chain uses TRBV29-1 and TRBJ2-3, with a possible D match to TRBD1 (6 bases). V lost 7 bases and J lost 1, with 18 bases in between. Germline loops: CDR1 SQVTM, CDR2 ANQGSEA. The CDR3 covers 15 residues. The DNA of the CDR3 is TGCAGCGAATCCCCTCCAGGGGTTGGCACAGATACGCAGTATTTT. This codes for CSESPPGVGTDTQYF.

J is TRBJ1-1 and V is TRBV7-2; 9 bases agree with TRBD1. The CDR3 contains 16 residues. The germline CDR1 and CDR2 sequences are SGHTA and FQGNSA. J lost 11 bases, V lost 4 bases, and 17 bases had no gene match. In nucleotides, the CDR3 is TGTGCCAGCAGCTCCCCCCCGGGACAGGGCAAATTCAGTGCTTTCTTT. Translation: CASSSPPGQGKFSAFF. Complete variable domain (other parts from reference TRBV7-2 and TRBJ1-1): GAGVSQSPSNKVTEKGKDVELRCDPISGHTALYWYRQSLGQGLEFLIYFQGNSAPDKSGLPSDRFSAERTGGSVSTLTIQRTQQEDSAVYLCASSSPPGQGKFSAFFGQGTRLTVV.

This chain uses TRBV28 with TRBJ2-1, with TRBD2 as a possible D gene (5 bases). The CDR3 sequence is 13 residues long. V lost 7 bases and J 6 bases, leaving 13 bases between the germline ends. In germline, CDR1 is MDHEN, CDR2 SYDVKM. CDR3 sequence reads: CASTLGSPNEQFF. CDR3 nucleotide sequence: TGTGCCAGCACCCTGGGGAGTCCCAATGAGCAGTTCTTC.

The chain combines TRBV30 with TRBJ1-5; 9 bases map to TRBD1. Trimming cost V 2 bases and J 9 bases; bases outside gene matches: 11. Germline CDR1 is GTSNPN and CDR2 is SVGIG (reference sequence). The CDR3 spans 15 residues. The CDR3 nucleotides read TGTGCCTGGAGTATTTCCGGGACAGGGCCCCTGCCCCAGCATTTT. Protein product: CAWSISGTGPLPQHF.

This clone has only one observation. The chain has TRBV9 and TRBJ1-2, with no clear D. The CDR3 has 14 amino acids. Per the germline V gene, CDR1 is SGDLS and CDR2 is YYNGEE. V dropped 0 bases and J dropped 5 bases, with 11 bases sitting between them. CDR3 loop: CASSVGTVFYGYTF. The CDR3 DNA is TGTGCCAGCAGCGTAGGAACAGTCTTTTATGGCTACACCTTC.

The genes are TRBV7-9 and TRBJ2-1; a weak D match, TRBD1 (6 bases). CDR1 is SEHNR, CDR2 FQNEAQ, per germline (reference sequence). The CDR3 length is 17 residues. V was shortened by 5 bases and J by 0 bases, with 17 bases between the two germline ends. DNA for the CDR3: TGTGCCAGCAGCCCCGCGGACAGTGTAAGCTCCTACAATGAGCAGTTCTTC. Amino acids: CASSPADSVSSYNEQFF.

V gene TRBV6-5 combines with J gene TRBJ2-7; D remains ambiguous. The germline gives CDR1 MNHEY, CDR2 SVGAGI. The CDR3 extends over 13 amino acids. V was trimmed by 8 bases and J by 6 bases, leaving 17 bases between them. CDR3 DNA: TGTGCCAGCGTCTGGGTCCCTCCGGGCGAGCAGTACTTC. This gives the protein CASVWVPPGEQYF.

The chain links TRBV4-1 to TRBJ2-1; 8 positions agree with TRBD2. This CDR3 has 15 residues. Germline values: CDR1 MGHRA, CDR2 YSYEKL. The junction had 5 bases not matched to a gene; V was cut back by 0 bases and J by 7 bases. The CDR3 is CASSQEGTSGNEQFF. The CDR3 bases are TGCGCCAGCAGCCAAGAGGGAACTAGCGGAAATGAGCAGTTCTTC.

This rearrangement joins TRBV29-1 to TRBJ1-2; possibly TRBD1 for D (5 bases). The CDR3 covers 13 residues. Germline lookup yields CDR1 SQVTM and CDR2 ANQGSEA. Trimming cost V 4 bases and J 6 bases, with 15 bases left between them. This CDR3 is CSVGFGRGDGYTF. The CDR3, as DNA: TGCAGCGTTGGGTTCGGTAGGGGTGATGGCTACACCTTC.

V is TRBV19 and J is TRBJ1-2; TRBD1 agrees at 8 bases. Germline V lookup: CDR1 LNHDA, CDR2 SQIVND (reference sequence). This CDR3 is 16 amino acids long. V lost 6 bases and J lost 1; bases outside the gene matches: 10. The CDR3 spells CASSPLDRGGNYGYTF. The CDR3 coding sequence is TGTGCCAGTAGCCCCCTCGACAGGGGTGGTAACTATGGCTACACCTTC.

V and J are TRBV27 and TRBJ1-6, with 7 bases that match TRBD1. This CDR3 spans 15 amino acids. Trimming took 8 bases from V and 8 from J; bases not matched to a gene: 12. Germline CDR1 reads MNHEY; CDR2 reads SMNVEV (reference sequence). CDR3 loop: CASRNPQGRYSPLHF. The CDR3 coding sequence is TGTGCCAGCCGAAATCCACAGGGGCGCTATTCACCCCTCCACTTT.

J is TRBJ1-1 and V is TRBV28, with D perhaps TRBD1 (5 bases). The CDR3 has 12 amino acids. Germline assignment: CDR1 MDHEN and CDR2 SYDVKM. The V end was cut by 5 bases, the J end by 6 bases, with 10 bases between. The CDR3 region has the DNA TGTGCCAGCAGTGGACATGTAGCTGAAGCTTTCTTT. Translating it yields CASSGHVAEAFF. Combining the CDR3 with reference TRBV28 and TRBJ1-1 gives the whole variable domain DVKVTQSSRYLVKRTGEKVFLECVQDMDHENMFWYRQDPGLGLRLIYFSYDVKMKEKGDIPEGYSVSREKKERFSLILESASTNQTSMYLCASSGHVAEAFFGQGTRLTVV.

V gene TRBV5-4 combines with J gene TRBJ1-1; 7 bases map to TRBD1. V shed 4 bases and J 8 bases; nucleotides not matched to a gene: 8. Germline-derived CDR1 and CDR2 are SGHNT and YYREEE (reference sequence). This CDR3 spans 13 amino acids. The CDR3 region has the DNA TGTGCCAGCAGCACGGACGGGACAGAGGAAGCTTTCTTT. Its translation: CASSTDGTEEAFF.

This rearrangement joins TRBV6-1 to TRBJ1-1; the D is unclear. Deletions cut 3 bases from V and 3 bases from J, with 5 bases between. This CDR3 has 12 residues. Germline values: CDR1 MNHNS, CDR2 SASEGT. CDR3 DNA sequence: TGTGCCAGCAGTGACGGGTACACTGAAGCTTTCTTT. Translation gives CASSDGYTEAFF.

The CDR3 DNA sequence: TGTGCCAGCAGCCTCTCCGGGACTAGCGGGGGGACCACAGATACGCAGTATTTT. Amino acid sequence: CASSLSGTSGGTTDTQYF. The chain uses TRBV4-2 and TRBJ2-3, with TRBD2 identical over 15 bases. The CDR3 contains 18 residues. V lost 4 bases to trimming and J lost 2 bases; unmatched junction nucleotides: 7. Germline values: CDR1 LGHNA, CDR2 YNFKEQ.

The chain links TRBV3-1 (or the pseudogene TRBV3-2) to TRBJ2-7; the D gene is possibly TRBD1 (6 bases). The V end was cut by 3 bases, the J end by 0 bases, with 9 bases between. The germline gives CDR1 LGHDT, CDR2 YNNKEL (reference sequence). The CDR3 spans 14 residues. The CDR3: CASSHGQSSYEQYF. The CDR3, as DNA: TGTGCCAGCAGCCATGGACAGAGCTCCTACGAGCAGTACTTC.

This CDR3 is CASSPTGGGTEAFF. The CDR3 DNA reads TGTGCCAGCAGCCCTACAGGGGGGGGGACTGAAGCTTTCTTT. This chain joins TRBV3-1 (or the pseudogene TRBV3-2) and TRBJ1-1, with 8 bases identical to TRBD1. Germline V gene data show CDR1 as LGHDT and CDR2 as YNNKEL (reference sequence). V trimming: 4 bases; J trimming: 5 bases; junction bases outside the gene matches: 6. This CDR3 region has 14 residues.

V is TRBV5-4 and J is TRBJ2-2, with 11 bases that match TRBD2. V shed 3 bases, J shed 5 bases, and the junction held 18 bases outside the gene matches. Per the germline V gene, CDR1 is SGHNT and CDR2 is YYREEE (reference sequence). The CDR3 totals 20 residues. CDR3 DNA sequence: TGTGCCAGCAGCTCCACCTTCACGTCGGTTAGCGGGGGGGGAACCGGGGAGCTGTTTTTT. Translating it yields CASSSTFTSVSGGGTGELFF.

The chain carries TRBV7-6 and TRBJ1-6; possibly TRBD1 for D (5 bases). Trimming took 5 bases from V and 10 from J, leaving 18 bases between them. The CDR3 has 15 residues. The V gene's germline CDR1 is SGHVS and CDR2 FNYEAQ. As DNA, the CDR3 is TGTGCCAGCAGCATGTACTGGGGGGTTGTCTCACCCCTCCACTTT. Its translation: CASSMYWGVVSPLHF. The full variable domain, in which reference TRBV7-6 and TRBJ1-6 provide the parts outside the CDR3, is GAGVSQSPRYKVTKRGQDVALRCDPISGHVSLYWYRQALGQGPEFLTYFNYEAQQDKSGLPNDRFSAERPEGSISTLTIQRTEQRDSAMYRCASSMYWGVVSPLHFGNGTRLTVT.

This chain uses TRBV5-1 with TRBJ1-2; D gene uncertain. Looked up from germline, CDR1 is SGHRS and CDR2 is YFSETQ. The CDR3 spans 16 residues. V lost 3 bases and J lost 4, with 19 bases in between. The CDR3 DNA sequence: TGCGCCAGCAGCTCCCTCGGAGAGGAGAGTTTCTATGGCTACACCTTC. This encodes CASSSLGEESFYGYTF.

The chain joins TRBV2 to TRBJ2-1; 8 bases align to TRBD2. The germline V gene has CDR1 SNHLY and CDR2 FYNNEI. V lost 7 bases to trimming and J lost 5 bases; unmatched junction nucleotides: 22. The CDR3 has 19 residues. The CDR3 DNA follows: TGTGCCAGCACTTACGTTCGGGGGGGTCAACCTCTGAACAACAATGAGCAGTTCTTC. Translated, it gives CASTYVRGGQPLNNNEQFF.

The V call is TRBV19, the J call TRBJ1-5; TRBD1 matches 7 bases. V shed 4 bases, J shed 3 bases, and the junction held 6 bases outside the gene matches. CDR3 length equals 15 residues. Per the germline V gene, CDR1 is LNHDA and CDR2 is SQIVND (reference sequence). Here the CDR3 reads CASSKTGRTNQPQHF. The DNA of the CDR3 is TGTGCCAGTAGTAAGACAGGGAGGACCAATCAGCCCCAGCATTTT.